This is a list of T cell receptor beta chains from one sample in a study of OX40 agonist ivuxolimab in advanced cancers. The repertoire was sequenced with immunoSEQ multiplex PCR; TCRdb's copy has only in-frame clones and lacks some. The sample records some 85,000 clones, 75% to 95% being singletons. Sequenced material: CD4+ or CD8+ T cells sorted from blood, taken in a trial of the OX40 agonist ivuxolimab. The receptor source for this set is an adult with an advanced solid tumor such as melanoma, head and neck, liver or kidney cancer. CDR3s include the opening cysteine and the closing phenylalanine or tryptophan. The D gene is left open where the match is weak. Clone size is stated in some rows and not others, as once, few, many or a class when expanded.

clone_size,d_call,v_call,j_call,cdr3_aa,cdr3_nt
NA,TRBD1,TRBV18,TRBJ1-1,CASSPSVNRGPEGNTEAFF,TGTGCCAGCTCACCGTCGGTGAACAGGGGTCCGGAGGGAAACACTGAAGCTTTCTTT
NA,TRBD2,TRBV6-5,TRBJ2-1,CASTGLAGGGDEQFF,TGTGCCAGCACGGGACTAGCGGGAGGTGGAGATGAGCAGTTCTTC
NA,TRBD1,TRBV19,TRBJ1-2,CASSTDRGYYGYTF,TGTGCCAGTAGTACGGACAGGGGGTACTATGGCTACACCTTC
NA,TRBD2,TRBV30,TRBJ2-1,CACSRLAGGGNEQFF,TGTGCCTGCTCCCGCTTGGCGGGAGGCGGCAATGAGCAGTTCTTC
NA,NA,TRBV14,TRBJ2-1,CASSQDTGVYNEQFF,TGTGCCAGCAGCCAAGACACAGGAGTCTACAATGAGCAGTTCTTC
NA,NA,TRBV28,TRBJ2-4,CASSFGNIQYF,TGTGCCAGCAGTTTTGGAAACATTCAGTACTTC
NA,NA,TRBV21-1,TRBJ2-3,CASSLREAYTDTQYF,TGTGCCAGCAGCTTGCGGGAGGCCTACACAGATACGCAGTATTTT
once,NA,TRBV4-2,TRBJ2-7,CASSQSYEQYF,TGTGCCAGCAGCCAATCGTACGAGCAGTACTTC
NA,NA,TRBV7-9,TRBJ1-1,CASSFLTEAFF,TGTGCCAGCAGCTTTCTAACTGAAGCTTTCTTT
NA,TRBD2,TRBV5-8,TRBJ2-3,CASSQLTSGRALDTQYF,TGTGCCAGCAGCCAGTTGACTAGCGGGAGGGCCTTGGATACGCAGTATTTT
NA,TRBD1,TRBV6-5,TRBJ1-6,CASRLQGQRSPLHF,TGTGCCAGCAGACTACAGGGGCAACGCTCACCCCTCCACTTT
NA,TRBD1,TRBV10-3,TRBJ2-3,CAISGGTVGSDTQYF,TGTGCCATCAGTGGAGGGACAGTCGGCTCAGATACGCAGTATTTT
NA,NA,TRBV18,TRBJ2-5,CASSPRVGETQYF,TGTGCCAGCTCACCACGAGTTGGAGAGACCCAGTACTTC
NA,TRBD2,TRBV5-1,TRBJ2-7,CASSLGGLADIYEQYF,TGCGCCAGCAGCTTGGGGGGACTAGCGGACATATACGAGCAGTACTTC
NA,NA,TRBV28,TRBJ1-2,CASSLVGAYGYTF,TGTGCCAGCAGTTTGGTGGGGGCCTATGGCTACACCTTC
NA,TRBD2,TRBV30,TRBJ2-7,CAWRGLAGAYEQYF,TGTGCCTGGAGGGGTCTAGCGGGAGCCTACGAGCAGTACTTC
NA,NA,TRBV30,TRBJ2-6,CAWSVLGGANVLTF,TGTGCCTGGAGTGTACTGGGCGGGGCCAACGTCCTGACTTTC
NA,TRBD2,TRBV6-1,TRBJ2-1,CASSPGLAYNEQFF,TGTGCCAGCAGTCCGGGACTAGCGTACAATGAGCAGTTCTTC
NA,NA,TRBV18,TRBJ2-1,CASSPRTVNEQFF,TGTGCCAGCTCACCTCGGACTGTTAATGAGCAGTTCTTC
once,TRBD2,TRBV28,TRBJ2-7,CASYPSPGGESYEQYF,TGTGCCAGCTACCCCAGCCCCGGGGGGGAGTCATACGAGCAGTACTTC
NA,TRBD1,TRBV13,TRBJ2-1,CASSLGGTASYNEQFF,TGTGCCAGCAGCTTAGGGGGGACAGCCTCCTACAATGAGCAGTTCTTC
NA,TRBD2,TRBV10-2,TRBJ2-1,CASSELKPGTSLYNEQFF,TGCGCCAGCAGTGAGTTAAAACCCGGGACTAGCCTCTACAATGAGCAGTTCTTC
NA,NA,TRBV10-1,TRBJ2-1,CASSSGPPPNEQFF,TGCGCCAGCAGTTCGGGACCCCCGCCCAATGAGCAGTTCTTC
NA,NA,TRBV28,TRBJ1-2,CASSPITGLYGYTF,TGTGCCAGCAGTCCGATTACAGGCCTCTATGGCTACACCTTC
NA,NA,TRBV5-1,TRBJ2-7,CASGSGTAYEQYF,TGCGCCAGCGGTTCGGGAACAGCCTACGAGCAGTACTTC
few,TRBD1,TRBV19,TRBJ1-2,CASQTSAGGGYTF,TGTGCCAGCCAAACCTCGGCAGGGGGCGGCTACACCTTC
NA,TRBD1,TRBV7-9,TRBJ1-4,CASSLAGAGGNEKLFF,TGTGCCAGCAGCTTAGCGGGGGCAGGGGGTAACGAAAAACTGTTTTTT
once,NA,TRBV5-4,TRBJ1-1,CASSLAGGGMNTEAFF,TGTGCCAGCAGCTTGGCCGGCGGGGGCATGAACACTGAAGCTTTCTTT
NA,NA,TRBV11-3,TRBJ2-2,CASSVGGNTGELFF,TGTGCCAGCAGTGTGGGGGGGAACACCGGGGAGCTGTTTTTT
NA,NA,TRBV7-2,TRBJ2-3,CASSLVRDTQYF,TGTGCCAGCAGCTTAGTGCGGGATACGCAGTATTTT
NA,TRBD1,TRBV2,TRBJ2-2,CASRDWTGGRNTGELFF,TGTGCCAGCAGGGACTGGACAGGGGGTCGGAACACCGGGGAGCTGTTTTTT
NA,NA,TRBV11-3,TRBJ2-5,CASSLDQTGRTQYF,TGTGCCAGCAGCTTAGACCAGACCGGCCGGACCCAGTACTTC
NA,TRBD1,TRBV10-1,TRBJ1-4,CASSTRGLENEKLFF,TGCGCCAGCAGTACAAGGGGGCTCGAGAATGAAAAACTGTTTTTT
NA,NA,TRBV9,TRBJ2-4,CASSAGGLAKNIQYF,TGTGCCAGCAGCGCAGGGGGGCTAGCCAAAAACATTCAGTACTTC
NA,TRBD1,TRBV14,TRBJ2-5,CASSLGTGYRETQYF,TGTGCCAGCAGCCTCGGGACAGGGTATCGGGAGACCCAGTACTTC
NA,TRBD1,TRBV28,TRBJ2-1,CASSSITGQGWYEQFF,TGTGCCAGCAGTTCTATCACGGGACAGGGTTGGTATGAGCAGTTCTTC
NA,TRBD2,TRBV7-9,TRBJ2-2,CASSVGLAGNTGELFF,TGTGCCAGCAGCGTAGGACTAGCGGGAAACACCGGGGAGCTGTTTTTT
NA,TRBD1,TRBV28,TRBJ1-1,CASLPGTGLTEAFF,TGTGCCAGCCTTCCAGGGACAGGTCTCACTGAAGCTTTCTTT
NA,TRBD1,TRBV29-1,TRBJ1-2,CSGAGTGGYGYTF,TGCAGCGGAGCCGGGACAGGGGGCTATGGCTACACCTTC
once,NA,TRBV4-1,TRBJ2-4,CASSHPTGAKNIQYF,TGCGCCAGCAGCCACCCAACAGGGGCCAAAAACATTCAGTACTTC
NA,NA,TRBV7-9,TRBJ1-4,CASSLMPGAEKLFF,TGTGCCAGCAGCTTAATGCCAGGGGCAGAAAAACTGTTTTTT
NA,NA,TRBV28,TRBJ2-7,CASRRDNSYEQYF,TGTGCCAGCCGGAGGGACAACTCCTACGAGCAGTACTTC
NA,NA,TRBV14,TRBJ1-4,CASSHRGINEKLFF,TGTGCCAGCAGCCATCGGGGAATTAATGAAAAACTGTTTTTT
NA,TRBD1,TRBV7-2,TRBJ1-4,CASSPRIYRGRNEKLFF,TGTGCCAGCAGCCCGCGAATTTACAGGGGGCGGAATGAAAAACTGTTTTTT